These 16 T cell receptor beta chains originate from one sample sequenced in a study of cytomegalovirus exposure and HLA in healthy donors (dated by TCRdb to the late 2010s). The library came from the immunoSEQ multiplex PCR assay. For the multiplex PCR, a mixture combining 60 forward primers for TCR Vbeta segments and 13 reverse primers for TCR Jbeta segments was used. TCRdb holds this immuneACCESS table with in-frame rearrangements only. Some clones are missing; in checked studies, unresolved V genes explain under half, and the rest has no known cause. The table for this sample lists about 110,000 clones; 67% of them were counted only once. Roughly 8.7% of the sample goes to the ten largest clones. Sequenced input: PBMCs. The receptors were sampled from a man aged 18 to 30 in good health and CMV-seropositive.

The V and J genes are TRBV29-1 and TRBJ2-7, with 7 bases aligning to TRBD1. The V and J ends lost 6 bases and 5 bases, in that order; junction bases with no gene match: 4. Germline-derived CDR1 and CDR2 are SQVTM and ANQGSEA. This CDR3 has 11 amino acids. CDR3 residues: CSVLTGNEQYF. The DNA of the CDR3 is TGCAGCGTGTTGACAGGGAACGAGCAGTACTTC.

The chain has TRBV27 and TRBJ2-1; a possible D gene is TRBD1 (6 bases). The V gene lost 5 bases and the J gene lost 5 bases, with 13 bases spanning the gap. The CDR3 has 14 amino acids. Germline lookup yields CDR1 MNHEY and CDR2 SMNVEV (reference sequence). The CDR3 spells CASSLTGFHNEQFF. The CDR3, as DNA: TGTGCCAGCAGTCTCACAGGGTTCCACAATGAGCAGTTCTTC.

The gene calls are TRBV5-1 and TRBJ2-1; D not resolved. Trimming shortened V by 2 bases and J by 1 base, and 10 bases separated the two germline ends. The germline V gene encodes CDR1 SGHRS and CDR2 YFSETQ. This CDR3 contains 15 residues. Written as DNA, the CDR3 is TGCGCCAGCAGCTTACAGAGAATTTCCTACAATGAGCAGTTCTTC. It codes for CASSLQRISYNEQFF. Combining the CDR3 with reference TRBV5-1 and TRBJ2-1 gives the whole variable domain KAGVTQTPRYLIKTRGQQVTLSCSPISGHRSVSWYQQTPGQGLQFLFEYFSETQRNKGNFPGRFSGRQFSNSRSEMNVSTLELGDSALYLCASSLQRISYNEQFFGPGTRLTVL.

This clone was seen a handful of times. This chain connects TRBV19 to TRBJ1-4, with 8 nucleotides matching TRBD1. CDR1 and CDR2 from the germline V gene are LNHDA and SQIVND (reference sequence). The CDR3 covers 14 residues. With V trimmed by 7 bases and J by 10 bases, 11 bases remained unmatched. The CDR3 DNA follows: TGTGCCAGTATGGGACAGGCGAACTACGGAAAACTGTTTTTT. It translates to CASMGQANYGKLFF. Full variable domain (rest looked up from reference TRBV19 and TRBJ1-4): DGGITQSPKYLFRKEGQNVTLSCEQNLNHDAMYWYRQDPGQGLRLIYYSQIVNDFQKGDIAEGYSVSREKKESFPLTVTSAQKNPTAFYLCASMGQANYGKLFFGSGTQLSVL.

The chain links TRBV6-6 to TRBJ1-5, with TRBD1 identical over 7 bases. Per germline, CDR1 MNHNY and CDR2 SVGAGI (reference sequence). With 2 bases clipped from V and 2 bases from J, the junction kept 3 bases outside the gene matches. CDR3 length: 15 residues. The CDR3: CASSYGQGGNQPQHF. The CDR3 coding sequence is TGTGCCAGCAGTTACGGCCAGGGGGGCAATCAGCCCCAGCATTTT.

The chain uses TRBV18 and TRBJ1-5; maybe TRBD1 (6 bases). Germline CDR1 and CDR2: KGHSH and LQKENI. The CDR3 has 15 amino acids. V was shortened by 2 bases and J by 7 bases, with 15 bases between the two germline ends. CDR3 sequence (DNA): TGTGCCAGCTCACCAGGCCAGGGGACGGGGCAGCCCCAGCATTTT. It specifies CASSPGQGTGQPQHF.

V and J are TRBV5-1 and TRBJ1-2; TRBD1 matches 9 bases. CDR3 length equals 15 residues. Germline CDR1 and CDR2: SGHRS and YFSETQ. V lost 0 bases and J lost 9; bases outside the gene matches: 9. In nucleotides, the CDR3 is TGCGCCAGCAGCTTGGGGGGACAGGGACTAAGAAGCTACACCTTC. It is translated as CASSLGGQGLRSYTF.

This rearrangement joins TRBV18 to TRBJ1-1; no clear D gene. The V gene lost 6 bases and the J gene lost 2 bases, with 13 bases spanning the gap. The CDR3 spans 14 residues. Germline CDR1 KGHSH, CDR2 LQKENI. Here the CDR3 reads CASSHDTQNTEAFF. DNA of the CDR3: TGTGCCAGCTCCCACGACACGCAAAACACTGAAGCTTTCTTT. The entire variable domain, with the rest obtained from reference TRBV18 and TRBJ1-1, is as follows: NAGVMQNPRHLVRRRGQEARLRCSPMKGHSHVYWYRQLPEEGLKFMVYLQKENIIDESGMPKERFSAEFPKEGPSILRIQQVVRGDSAAYFCASSHDTQNTEAFFGQGTRLTVV.

The chain joins TRBV15 to TRBJ1-5; 12 nucleotides line up with TRBD1. Germline V gives CDR1 LNHNV, CDR2 YYDKDF (reference sequence). This CDR3 is 16 amino acids long. Trimming at V came to 0 bases and at J to 6 bases, leaving 3 bases not matched to a gene. The CDR3 loop reads CATSRDGTGGGQPQHF. CDR3 nucleotides: TGTGCCACCAGCAGAGACGGGACAGGGGGCGGTCAGCCCCAGCATTTT. Drawing the rest from reference TRBV15 and TRBJ1-5, the complete variable domain is DAMVIQNPRYQVTQFGKPVTLSCSQTLNHNVMYWYQQKSSQAPKLLFHYYDKDFNNEADTPDNFQSRRPNTSFCFLDIRSPGLGDTAMYLCATSRDGTGGGQPQHFGDGTRLSIL.

The V gene is TRBV7-2, the J gene TRBJ2-3; 16 nucleotides agree with TRBD2. Germline CDR1 is SGHTA and CDR2 is FQGNSA. The CDR3 is 18 residues long. The V gene end was trimmed by 5 bases and the J gene end by 3 bases; junction bases not matched to a gene: 8. The DNA for the CDR3 is TGTGCCAGCAGCCCACCGGGACTAGCGGGGGGGCGGACAGATACGCAGTATTTT. Translating gives CASSPPGLAGGRTDTQYF.

J is TRBJ2-3 and V is TRBV10-1; TRBD2 aligns across 7 bases. The ends lost 10 bases at V and 4 bases at J; junction bases unmatched: 8. Germline-derived CDR1 and CDR2 are WNHNN and SYGVQD (reference sequence). This CDR3 is 13 amino acids long. CDR3: CATSERGPDTQYF. The DNA for the CDR3 is TGCGCCACCTCAGAGCGGGGCCCAGATACGCAGTATTTT.

This clone was picked up a small number of times. V gene TRBV5-1 combines with J gene TRBJ2-7; tentative D call: TRBD1 (6 bases). The CDR3 runs 15 residues. Germline values: CDR1 SGHRS, CDR2 YFSETQ. V gave up 1 base and J gave up 0 bases, with 11 bases separating them. Written as DNA, the CDR3 is TGCGCCAGCAGCTTGCTGGGACACAGCTCCTACGAGCAGTACTTC. Its protein product is CASSLLGHSSYEQYF.

This chain links TRBV5-1 with TRBJ1-1; 7 bases map to TRBD1. Germline V gene sequence: CDR1 SGHRS, CDR2 YFSETQ. The CDR3 is 13 residues long. With 4 bases clipped from V and 4 bases from J, the junction kept 4 bases outside the gene matches. The CDR3, as DNA: TGCGCCAGCAGCGTCACAGGGGCCACTGAAGCTTTCTTT. Amino acid sequence: CASSVTGATEAFF.

V is TRBV30 and J is TRBJ2-2; 11 nucleotides agree with TRBD2. CDR3 size: 17 residues. V was clipped by 1 base and J by 5 bases; unmatched bases: 9. Germline V gene data show CDR1 as GTSNPN and CDR2 as SVGIG (reference sequence). The CDR3 DNA follows: TGTGCCTGGAGTGGGGAACTAGCGGGGGACCTAACCGGGGAGCTGTTTTTT. Translation gives CAWSGELAGDLTGELFF.

The chain employs TRBV5-1 and TRBJ1-3, with D possibly matching TRBD1 (6 bases). CDR3 size: 14 residues. V lost 4 bases to trimming and J lost 2 bases, with 10 bases between them. Germline CDR1 and CDR2: SGHRS and YFSETQ. This CDR3 is CASSTRGTGNTIYF. Written as DNA, the CDR3 is TGCGCCAGCAGCACAAGGGGGACTGGAAACACCATATATTTT. Full variable domain (outside the CDR3, taken from reference TRBV5-1 and TRBJ1-3): KAGVTQTPRYLIKTRGQQVTLSCSPISGHRSVSWYQQTPGQGLQFLFEYFSETQRNKGNFPGRFSGRQFSNSRSEMNVSTLELGDSALYLCASSTRGTGNTIYFGEGSWLTVV.

This clone came up a few times. The CDR3 reads CAWSLLQGSYEQYF. For the CDR3, the DNA is TGTGCCTGGAGCTTACTACAGGGGTCCTACGAGCAGTACTTC. The chain couples TRBV30 to TRBJ2-7, with 7 bases lining up with TRBD1. After removal of 3 bases from V and 1 base from J, the junction contained 6 bases not matched to a gene. CDR1 is GTSNPN and CDR2 is SVGIG in the germline V gene (reference sequence). The CDR3 covers 14 residues.